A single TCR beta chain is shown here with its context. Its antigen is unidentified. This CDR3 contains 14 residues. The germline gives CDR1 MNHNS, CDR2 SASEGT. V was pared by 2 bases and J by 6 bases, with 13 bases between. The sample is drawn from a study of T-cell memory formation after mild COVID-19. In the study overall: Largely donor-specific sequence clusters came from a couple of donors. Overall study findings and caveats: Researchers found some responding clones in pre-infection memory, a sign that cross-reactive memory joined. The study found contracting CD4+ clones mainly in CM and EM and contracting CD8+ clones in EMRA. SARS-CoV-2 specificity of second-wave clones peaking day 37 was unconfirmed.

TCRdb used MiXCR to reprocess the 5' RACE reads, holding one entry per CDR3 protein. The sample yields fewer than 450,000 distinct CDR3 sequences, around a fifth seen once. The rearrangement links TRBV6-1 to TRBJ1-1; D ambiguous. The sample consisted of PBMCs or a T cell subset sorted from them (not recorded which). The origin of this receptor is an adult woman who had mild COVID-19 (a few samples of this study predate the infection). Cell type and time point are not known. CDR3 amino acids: CASSEIPADPEAFF. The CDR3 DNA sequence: TGTGCCAGCAGTGAAATTCCGGCAGACCCTGAAGCTTTCTTT.